These T cell receptor beta chains were read from a single sample in a study of T-cell reconstitution after alpha-beta-depleted transplantation in children. MiXCR was run by TCRdb on the PCR reads, yielding one entry per CDR3 protein. The data show around 600,000 distinct CDR3 sequences, roughly 15% seen once. The material sequenced was PBMCs from the stem cell graft donor, taken from the stem cell graft. These receptors all stem from a human donor who donated a stem cell graft to a child with acute myeloid leukemia. CDR3s include the opening cysteine and the closing phenylalanine or tryptophan. Fields, in order: D gene, clone size, J gene, V gene, CDR3 DNA, CDR3 protein. D genes are given only for firm matches. The listing skips clone size in some rows; elsewhere it reads once, few, many or a size class.

d_call: .; clone_size: .; j_call: TRBJ1-1; v_call: TRBV15; cdr3_nt: TGTGCCACCAGCAGAGATTGGAATCCGGCCTGGGCTTTCTTT; cdr3_aa: CATSRDWNPAWAFF
d_call: .; clone_size: few; j_call: TRBJ1-4; v_call: TRBV19; cdr3_nt: TGTGCCAGTAGTGCCGGACAGACTGCAACTAATGAAAAACTGTTTTTT; cdr3_aa: CASSAGQTATNEKLFF
d_call: TRBD1; clone_size: few; j_call: TRBJ2-1; v_call: TRBV7-9; cdr3_nt: TGTGCCAGCACCTCGACAGGGTACAATGAGCAGTTCTTC; cdr3_aa: CASTSTGYNEQFF
d_call: .; clone_size: .; j_call: TRBJ2-2; v_call: TRBV11-2; cdr3_nt: TGTGCCAGCAGCTTCTCAGAGGCGACCCGGGAGCTGTTTTTT; cdr3_aa: CASSFSEATRELFF
d_call: .; clone_size: few; j_call: TRBJ2-1; v_call: TRBV25-1; cdr3_nt: TGTGCCAGCAGTGAATGGGAGTCGTACAATGAGCAGTTCTTC; cdr3_aa: CASSEWESYNEQFF
d_call: .; clone_size: .; j_call: TRBJ1-2; v_call: TRBV4-2; cdr3_nt: TGTGCCAGCAGCCAAGAAGGCGGGCAGGGGCCTCCCCTATTTGATTACACCTTC; cdr3_aa: CASSQEGGQGPPLFDYTF
d_call: TRBD1; clone_size: few; j_call: TRBJ1-6; v_call: TRBV6-2/TRBV6-3; cdr3_nt: TGTGCCAGCAGTTACGGACAGGGTGCTTCACCCCTCCACTTT; cdr3_aa: CASSYGQGASPLHF
d_call: TRBD2; clone_size: many; j_call: TRBJ2-1; v_call: TRBV20-1; cdr3_nt: TGCAGTGCTAGAGGGGGAAGTTCCGGGGGGGCCTACAATGAGCAGTTCTTC; cdr3_aa: CSARGGSSGGAYNEQFF
d_call: .; clone_size: few; j_call: TRBJ1-4; v_call: TRBV7-2; cdr3_nt: TGTGCCAGCAGCTTGGGAATTGCTAATGAAAAACTGTTTTTT; cdr3_aa: CASSLGIANEKLFF
d_call: .; clone_size: .; j_call: TRBJ1-5; v_call: TRBV6-2/TRBV6-3; cdr3_nt: TGTGCCACTTCGCCGCCTCTCACCCAGCCCCAGCATTTT; cdr3_aa: CATSPPLTQPQHF
d_call: .; clone_size: few; j_call: TRBJ2-6; v_call: TRBV5-6; cdr3_nt: TGTGCCAGCAGCTTTAGAATCTCTGGGGCCAACGTCCTGACTTTC; cdr3_aa: CASSFRISGANVLTF
d_call: .; clone_size: few; j_call: TRBJ2-5; v_call: TRBV6-2/TRBV6-3; cdr3_nt: TGTGCCAGCAGCCAAGGACCTCCAGGGGACCAGTACTTC; cdr3_aa: CASSQGPPGDQYF
d_call: .; clone_size: few; j_call: TRBJ1-1; v_call: TRBV15; cdr3_nt: TGTGCCACCACCCCGGGCAGGGACCCTTCGACTGAAGCTTTCTTT; cdr3_aa: CATTPGRDPSTEAFF
d_call: .; clone_size: few; j_call: TRBJ2-2; v_call: TRBV7-6; cdr3_nt: TGTGCCAGCATTCTTCCGGGGTCCGGGGAGCTGTTTTTT; cdr3_aa: CASILPGSGELFF
d_call: .; clone_size: .; j_call: TRBJ2-3; v_call: TRBV20-1; cdr3_nt: TGCAGTGCTAGAATCGGGAGCACAGATACGCAGTATTTT; cdr3_aa: CSARIGSTDTQYF
d_call: .; clone_size: .; j_call: TRBJ1-4; v_call: TRBV5-6; cdr3_nt: TGTGCCAGCAGCTTCGGGCGCCCTGAAAAACTGTTTTTT; cdr3_aa: CASSFGRPEKLFF
d_call: .; clone_size: once; j_call: TRBJ2-1; v_call: TRBV3-1; cdr3_nt: TGTGCCAGCAGCCAAGTGTCAGCGTACTCCTACAATGAGCAGTTCTTC; cdr3_aa: CASSQVSAYSYNEQFF
d_call: .; clone_size: once; j_call: TRBJ2-1; v_call: TRBV5-1; cdr3_nt: TGCGCCAGCAGCTTACAGGTGGGCACCTACAATGAGCAGTTCTTC; cdr3_aa: CASSLQVGTYNEQFF
d_call: TRBD1; clone_size: few; j_call: TRBJ2-1; v_call: TRBV3-1; cdr3_nt: TGTGCCAGCAGCCTGACCGGGACAGGGGGTTACAATGAGCAGTTCTTC; cdr3_aa: CASSLTGTGGYNEQFF
d_call: .; clone_size: few; j_call: TRBJ1-4; v_call: TRBV6-5; cdr3_nt: TGTGCCAGCAGTTACGGGATACTAAAGGGGGGACCTAATGAAAAACTGTTTTTT; cdr3_aa: CASSYGILKGGPNEKLFF
d_call: .; clone_size: few; j_call: TRBJ2-1; v_call: TRBV4-3; cdr3_nt: TGCGCCAGCAGCCAAGCCCCCCTTGGGGGGGGACATCAATACAATGAGCAGTTCTTC; cdr3_aa: CASSQAPLGGGHQYNEQFF
d_call: .; clone_size: many; j_call: TRBJ2-1; v_call: TRBV4-3; cdr3_nt: TGCGCCAGCAGCCAAGCAGGTGCGGGATCACTTGGGGAGCAGTTCTTC; cdr3_aa: CASSQAGAGSLGEQFF